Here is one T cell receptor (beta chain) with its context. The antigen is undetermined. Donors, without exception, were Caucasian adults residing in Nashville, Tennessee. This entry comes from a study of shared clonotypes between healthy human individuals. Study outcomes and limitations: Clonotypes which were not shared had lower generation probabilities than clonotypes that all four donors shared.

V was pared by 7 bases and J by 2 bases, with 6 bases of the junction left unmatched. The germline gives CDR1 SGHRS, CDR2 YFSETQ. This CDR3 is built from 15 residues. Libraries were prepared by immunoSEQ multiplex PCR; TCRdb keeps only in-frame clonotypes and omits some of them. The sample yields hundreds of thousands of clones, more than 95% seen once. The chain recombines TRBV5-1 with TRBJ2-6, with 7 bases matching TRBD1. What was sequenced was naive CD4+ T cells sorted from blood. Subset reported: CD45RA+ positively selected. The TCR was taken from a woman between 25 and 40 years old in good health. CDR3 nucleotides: TGCGCCAGCGCTCCCGGGACAGCTGGGGCCAACGTCCTGACTTTC. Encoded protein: CASAPGTAGANVLTF. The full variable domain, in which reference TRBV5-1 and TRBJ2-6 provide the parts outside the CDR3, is KAGVTQTPRYLIKTRGQQVTLSCSPISGHRSVSWYQQTPGQGLQFLFEYFSETQRNKGNFPGRFSGRQFSNSRSEMNVSTLELGDSALYLCASAPGTAGANVLTFGAGSRLTVL.